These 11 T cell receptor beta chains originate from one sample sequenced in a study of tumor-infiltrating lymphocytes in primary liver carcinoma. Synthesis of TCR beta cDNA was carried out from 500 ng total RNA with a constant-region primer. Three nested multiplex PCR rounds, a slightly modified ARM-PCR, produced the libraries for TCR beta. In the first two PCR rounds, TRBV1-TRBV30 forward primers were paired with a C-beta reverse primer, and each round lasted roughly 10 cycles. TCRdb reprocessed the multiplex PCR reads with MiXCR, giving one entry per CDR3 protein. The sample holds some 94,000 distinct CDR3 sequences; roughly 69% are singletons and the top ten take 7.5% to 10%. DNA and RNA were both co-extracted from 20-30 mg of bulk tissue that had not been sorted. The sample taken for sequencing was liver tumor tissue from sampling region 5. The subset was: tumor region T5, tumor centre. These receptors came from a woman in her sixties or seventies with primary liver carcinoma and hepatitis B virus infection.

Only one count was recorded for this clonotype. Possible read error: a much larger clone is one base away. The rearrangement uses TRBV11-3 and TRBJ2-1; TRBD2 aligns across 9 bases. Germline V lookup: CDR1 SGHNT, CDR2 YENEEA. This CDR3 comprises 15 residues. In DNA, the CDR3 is TGTGCCAGCAACTTAGAGACTAGCGGCTACAATGAGCAGTTCTTC. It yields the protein CASNLETSGYNEQFF.

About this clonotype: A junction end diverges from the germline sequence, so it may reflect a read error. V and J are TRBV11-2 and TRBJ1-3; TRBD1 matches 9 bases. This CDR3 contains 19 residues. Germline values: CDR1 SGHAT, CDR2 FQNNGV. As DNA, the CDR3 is TGTGCCAGCTGCTCACACCCGGACAGGGGAGCGTACTCTGGAAACACCATATATTTC. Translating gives CASCSHPDRGAYSGNTIYF.

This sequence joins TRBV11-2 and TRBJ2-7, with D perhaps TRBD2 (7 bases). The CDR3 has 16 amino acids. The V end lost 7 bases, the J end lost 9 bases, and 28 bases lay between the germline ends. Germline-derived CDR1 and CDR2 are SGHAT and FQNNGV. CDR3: CASTTPGLETRGGQYF. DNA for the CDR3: TGTGCCAGCACGACTCCTGGGCTGGAGACAAGGGGGGGGCAGTACTTC. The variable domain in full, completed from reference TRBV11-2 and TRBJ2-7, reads EAGVAQSPRYKIIEKRQSVAFWCNPISGHATLYWYQQILGQGPKLLIQFQNNGVVDDSQLPKDRFSAERLKGVDSTLKIQPAKLEDSAVYLCASTTPGLETRGGQYFGPGTRLTVT.

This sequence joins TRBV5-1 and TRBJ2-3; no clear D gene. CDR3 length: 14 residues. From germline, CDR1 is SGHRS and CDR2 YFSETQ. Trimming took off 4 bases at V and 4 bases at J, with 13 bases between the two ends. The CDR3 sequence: CASSPSLSADTQYF. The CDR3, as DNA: TGCGCCAGCAGCCCATCCCTTTCGGCAGATACGCAGTATTTT.

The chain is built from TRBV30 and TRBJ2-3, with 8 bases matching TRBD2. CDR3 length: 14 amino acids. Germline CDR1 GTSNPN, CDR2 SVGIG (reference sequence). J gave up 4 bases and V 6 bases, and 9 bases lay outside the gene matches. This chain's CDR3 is CACDWTSSSDTQYF. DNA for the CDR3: TGTGCCTGTGACTGGACTAGCTCCTCAGATACGCAGTATTTT.

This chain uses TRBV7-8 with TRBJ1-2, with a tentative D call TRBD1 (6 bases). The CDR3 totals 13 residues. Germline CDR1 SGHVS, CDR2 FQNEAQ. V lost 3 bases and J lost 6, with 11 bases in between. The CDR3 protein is CASSLAGDDGYTF. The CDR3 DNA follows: TGTGCCAGCAGCTTGGCAGGGGATGATGGCTACACCTTC.

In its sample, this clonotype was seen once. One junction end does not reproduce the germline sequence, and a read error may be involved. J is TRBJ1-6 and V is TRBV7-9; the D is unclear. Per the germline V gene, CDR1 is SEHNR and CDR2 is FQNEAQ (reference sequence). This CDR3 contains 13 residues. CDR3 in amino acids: CASRLEGSTPLHF. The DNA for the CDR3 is TGTGCCAGCAGATTAGAAGGGAGTACACCCCTCCACTTT. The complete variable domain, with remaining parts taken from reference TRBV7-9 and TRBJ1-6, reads DTGVSQNPRHKITKRGQNVTFRCDPISEHNRLYWYRQTLGQGPEFLTYFQNEAQLEKSRLLSDRFSAERPKGSFSTLEIQRTEQGDSAMYLCASRLEGSTPLHFGNGTRLTVT.

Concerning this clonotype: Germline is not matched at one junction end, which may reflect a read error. The CDR3 DNA follows: TGTGCCGTAATTCGGGACAAGGGATACAATGAACAGTTCTTC. Translated, it gives CAVIRDKGYNEQFF. V gene TRBV30 combines with J gene TRBJ2-1, with a possible D match to TRBD1 (6 bases). Germline CDR1 and CDR2: GTSNPN and SVGIG (reference sequence). CDR3 length equals 14 residues.

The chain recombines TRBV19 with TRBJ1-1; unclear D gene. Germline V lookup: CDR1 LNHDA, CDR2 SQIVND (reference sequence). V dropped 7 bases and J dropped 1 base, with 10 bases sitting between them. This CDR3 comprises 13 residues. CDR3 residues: CASKRATNTEAFF. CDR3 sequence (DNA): TGTGCCAGTAAAAGGGCAACGAACACTGAAGCTTTCTTT.

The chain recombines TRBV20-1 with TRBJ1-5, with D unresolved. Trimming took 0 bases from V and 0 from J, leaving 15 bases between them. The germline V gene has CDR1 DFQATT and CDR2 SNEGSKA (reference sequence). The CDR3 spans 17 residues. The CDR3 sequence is CSARDVGRLNSNQPQHF. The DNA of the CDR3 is TGCAGTGCTAGAGATGTTGGTAGACTGAATAGCAATCAGCCCCAGCATTTT.

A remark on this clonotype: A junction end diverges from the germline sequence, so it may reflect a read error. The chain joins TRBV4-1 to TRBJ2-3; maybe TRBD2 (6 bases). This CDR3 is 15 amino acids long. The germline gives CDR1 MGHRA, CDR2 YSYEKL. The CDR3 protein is CASSHGLLSTDTQYF. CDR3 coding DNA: TGCGCCAGCAGCCATGGACTACTAAGCACAGATACGCAATATTTT.